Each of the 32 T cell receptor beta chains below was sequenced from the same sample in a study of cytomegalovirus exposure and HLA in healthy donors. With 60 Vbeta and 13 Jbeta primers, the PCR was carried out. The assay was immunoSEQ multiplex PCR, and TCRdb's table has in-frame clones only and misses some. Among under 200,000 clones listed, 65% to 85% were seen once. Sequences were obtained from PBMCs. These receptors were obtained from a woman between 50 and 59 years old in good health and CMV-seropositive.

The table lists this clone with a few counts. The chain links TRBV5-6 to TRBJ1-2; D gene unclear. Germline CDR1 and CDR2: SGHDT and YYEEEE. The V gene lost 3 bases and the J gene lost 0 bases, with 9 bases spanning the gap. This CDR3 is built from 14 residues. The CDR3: CASSSLEANYGYTF. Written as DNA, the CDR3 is TGTGCCAGCAGCTCACTTGAGGCTAACTATGGCTACACCTTC.

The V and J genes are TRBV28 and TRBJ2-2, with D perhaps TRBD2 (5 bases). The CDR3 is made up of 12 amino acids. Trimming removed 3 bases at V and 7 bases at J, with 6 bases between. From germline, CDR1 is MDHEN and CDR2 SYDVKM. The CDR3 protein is CASSFGVGELFF. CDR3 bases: TGTGCCAGCAGTTTCGGGGTCGGGGAGCTGTTTTTT. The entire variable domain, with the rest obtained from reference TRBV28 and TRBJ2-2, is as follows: DVKVTQSSRYLVKRTGEKVFLECVQDMDHENMFWYRQDPGLGLRLIYFSYDVKMKEKGDIPEGYSVSREKKERFSLILESASTNQTSMYLCASSFGVGELFFGEGSRLTVL.

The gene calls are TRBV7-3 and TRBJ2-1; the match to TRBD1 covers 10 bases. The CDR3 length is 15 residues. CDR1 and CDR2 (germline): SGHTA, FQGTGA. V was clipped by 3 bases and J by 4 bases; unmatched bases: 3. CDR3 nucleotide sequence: TGTGCCAGCAGCTTCGGGACAGGGGCATACAATGAGCAGTTCTTC. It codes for CASSFGTGAYNEQFF.

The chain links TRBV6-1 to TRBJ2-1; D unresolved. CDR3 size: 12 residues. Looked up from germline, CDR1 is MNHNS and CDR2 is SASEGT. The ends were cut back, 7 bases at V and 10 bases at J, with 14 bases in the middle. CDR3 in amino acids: CASNAVSEEQFF. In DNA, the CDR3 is TGTGCCAGCAACGCGGTTTCGGAAGAGCAGTTCTTC.

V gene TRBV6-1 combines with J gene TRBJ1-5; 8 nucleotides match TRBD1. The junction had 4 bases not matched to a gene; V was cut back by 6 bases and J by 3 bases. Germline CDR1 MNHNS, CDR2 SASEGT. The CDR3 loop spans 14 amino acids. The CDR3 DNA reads TGTGCCAGCAGCAGGGGGCGGGACAATCAGCCCCAGCATTTT. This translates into CASSRGRDNQPQHF.

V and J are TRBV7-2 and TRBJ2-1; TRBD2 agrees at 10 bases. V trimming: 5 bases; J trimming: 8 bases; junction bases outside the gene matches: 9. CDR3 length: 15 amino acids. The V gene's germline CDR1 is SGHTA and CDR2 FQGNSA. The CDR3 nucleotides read TGTGCCAGCAGCCCAAGGGAGCGGGAGGGTTATGAGCAGTTCTTC. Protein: CASSPREREGYEQFF.

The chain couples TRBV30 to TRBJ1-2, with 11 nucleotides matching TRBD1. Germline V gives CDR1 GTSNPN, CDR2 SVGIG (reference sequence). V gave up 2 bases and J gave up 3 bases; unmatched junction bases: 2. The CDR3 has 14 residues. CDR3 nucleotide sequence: TGTGCCTGGAGTTGGACAGGGGGCGACTATGGCTACACCTTC. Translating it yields CAWSWTGGDYGYTF.

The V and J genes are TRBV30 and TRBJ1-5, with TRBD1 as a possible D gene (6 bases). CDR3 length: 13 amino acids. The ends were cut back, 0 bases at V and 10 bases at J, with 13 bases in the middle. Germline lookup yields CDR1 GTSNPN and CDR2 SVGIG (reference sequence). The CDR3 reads CAWSVSLQGPQHF. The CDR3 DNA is TGTGCCTGGAGTGTATCATTACAGGGACCCCAGCATTTT.

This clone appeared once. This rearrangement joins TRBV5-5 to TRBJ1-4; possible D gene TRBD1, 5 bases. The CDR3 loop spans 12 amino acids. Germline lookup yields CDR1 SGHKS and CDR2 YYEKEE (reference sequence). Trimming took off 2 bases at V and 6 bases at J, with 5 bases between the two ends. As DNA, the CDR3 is TGTGCCAGCAGCTTCAGGGATGAAAAACTGTTTTTT. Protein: CASSFRDEKLFF.

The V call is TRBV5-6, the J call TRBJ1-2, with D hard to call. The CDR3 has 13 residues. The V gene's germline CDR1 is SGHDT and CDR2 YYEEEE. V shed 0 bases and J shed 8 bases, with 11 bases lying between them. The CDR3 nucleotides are TGTGCCAGCAGCTTGGTGGCACCGGGAGGCTACACCTTC. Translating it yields CASSLVAPGGYTF.

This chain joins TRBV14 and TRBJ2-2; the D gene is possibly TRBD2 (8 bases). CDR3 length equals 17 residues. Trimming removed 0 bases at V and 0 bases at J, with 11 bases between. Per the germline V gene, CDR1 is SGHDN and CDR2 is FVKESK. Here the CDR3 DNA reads TGTGCCAGCAGCCAAGATAGCGGGACAGCGAACACCGGGGAGCTGTTTTTT. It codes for CASSQDSGTANTGELFF.

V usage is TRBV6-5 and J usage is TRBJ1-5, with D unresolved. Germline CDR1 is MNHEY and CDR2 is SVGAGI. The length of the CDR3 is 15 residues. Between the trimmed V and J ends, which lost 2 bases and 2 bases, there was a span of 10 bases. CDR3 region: CASSYGRSGNQPQHF. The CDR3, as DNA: TGTGCCAGCAGTTACGGCCGATCTGGCAATCAGCCCCAGCATTTT.

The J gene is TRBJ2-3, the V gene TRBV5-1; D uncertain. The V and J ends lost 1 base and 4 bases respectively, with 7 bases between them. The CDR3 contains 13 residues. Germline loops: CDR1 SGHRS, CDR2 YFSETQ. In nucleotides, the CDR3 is TGCGCCAGCAGCTTGTCCGTTTCAGATACGCAGTATTTT. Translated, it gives CASSLSVSDTQYF.

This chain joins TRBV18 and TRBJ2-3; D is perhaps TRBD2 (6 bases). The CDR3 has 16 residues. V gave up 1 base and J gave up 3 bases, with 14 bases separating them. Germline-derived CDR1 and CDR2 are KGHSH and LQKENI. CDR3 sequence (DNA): TGTGCCAGCTCACCACAGGGAGGCCGACCGACAGATACGCAGTATTTT. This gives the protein CASSPQGGRPTDTQYF.

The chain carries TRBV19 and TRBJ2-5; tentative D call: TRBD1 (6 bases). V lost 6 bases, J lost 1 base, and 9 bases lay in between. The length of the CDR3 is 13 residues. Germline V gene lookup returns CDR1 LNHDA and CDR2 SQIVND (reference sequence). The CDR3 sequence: CASRNRAQETQYF. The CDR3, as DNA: TGTGCCAGTAGAAACAGGGCCCAAGAGACCCAGTACTTC.

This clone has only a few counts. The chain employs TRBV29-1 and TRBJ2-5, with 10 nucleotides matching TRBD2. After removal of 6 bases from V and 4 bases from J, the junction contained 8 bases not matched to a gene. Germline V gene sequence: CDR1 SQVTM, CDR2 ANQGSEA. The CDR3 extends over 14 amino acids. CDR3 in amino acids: CSVGSGRAGETQYF. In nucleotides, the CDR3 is TGCAGCGTAGGGAGCGGGAGGGCCGGAGAGACCCAGTACTTC.

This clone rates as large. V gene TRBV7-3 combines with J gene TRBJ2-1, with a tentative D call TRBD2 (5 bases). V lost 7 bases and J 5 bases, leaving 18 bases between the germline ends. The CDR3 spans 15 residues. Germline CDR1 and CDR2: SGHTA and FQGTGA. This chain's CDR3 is CASKVQNSGDNEQFF. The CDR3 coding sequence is TGTGCCAGCAAAGTTCAAAACTCCGGGGACAATGAGCAGTTCTTC.

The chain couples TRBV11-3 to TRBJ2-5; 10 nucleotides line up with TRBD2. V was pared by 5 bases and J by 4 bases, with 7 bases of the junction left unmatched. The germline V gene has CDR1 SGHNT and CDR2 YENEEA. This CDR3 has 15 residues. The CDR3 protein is CASSPRASGRETQYF. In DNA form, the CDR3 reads TGTGCCAGCAGCCCCCGGGCTAGCGGGAGAGAGACCCAGTACTTC.

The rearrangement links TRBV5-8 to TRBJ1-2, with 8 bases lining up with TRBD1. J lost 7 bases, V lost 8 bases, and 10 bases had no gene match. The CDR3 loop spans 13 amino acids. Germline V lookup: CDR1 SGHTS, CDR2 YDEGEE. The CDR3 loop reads CARDHGDRGGYTF. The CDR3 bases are TGTGCCAGGGACCATGGAGACAGGGGTGGCTACACCTTC.

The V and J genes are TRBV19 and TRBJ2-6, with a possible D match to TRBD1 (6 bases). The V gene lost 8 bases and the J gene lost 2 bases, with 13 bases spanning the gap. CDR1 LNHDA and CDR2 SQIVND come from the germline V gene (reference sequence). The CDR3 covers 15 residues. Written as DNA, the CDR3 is TGTGCCAGTGGCGACAGGCAGGCTGGGGCCAACGTCCTGACTTTC. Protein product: CASGDRQAGANVLTF.

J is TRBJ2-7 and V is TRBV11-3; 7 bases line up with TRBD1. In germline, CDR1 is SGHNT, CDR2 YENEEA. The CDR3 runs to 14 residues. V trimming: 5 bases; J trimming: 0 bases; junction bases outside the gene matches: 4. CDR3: CASSRGQDSYEQYF. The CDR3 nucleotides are TGTGCCAGCAGCCGTGGACAGGACTCCTACGAGCAGTACTTC.

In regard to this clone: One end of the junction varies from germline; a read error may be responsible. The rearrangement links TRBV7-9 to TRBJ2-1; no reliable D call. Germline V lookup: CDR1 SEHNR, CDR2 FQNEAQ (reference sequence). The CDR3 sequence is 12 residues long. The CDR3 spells CSSSLEMDEQFF. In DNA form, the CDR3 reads TGTTCCAGCAGCCTTGAGATGGATGAGCAGTTCTTC.

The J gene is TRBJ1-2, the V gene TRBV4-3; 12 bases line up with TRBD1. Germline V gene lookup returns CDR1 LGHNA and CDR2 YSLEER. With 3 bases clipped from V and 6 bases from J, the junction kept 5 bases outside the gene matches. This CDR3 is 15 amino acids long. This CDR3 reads CASSQGDRGRNGYTF. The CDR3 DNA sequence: TGCGCCAGCAGCCAGGGGGACAGGGGGCGGAATGGCTACACCTTC.

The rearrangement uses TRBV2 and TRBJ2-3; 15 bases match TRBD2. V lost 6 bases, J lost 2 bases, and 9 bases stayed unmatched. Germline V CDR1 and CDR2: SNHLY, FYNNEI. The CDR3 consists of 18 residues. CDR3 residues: CASSLRGLAGGITDTQYF. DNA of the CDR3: TGTGCCAGCAGCCTTAGAGGACTAGCGGGGGGGATCACAGATACGCAGTATTTT.

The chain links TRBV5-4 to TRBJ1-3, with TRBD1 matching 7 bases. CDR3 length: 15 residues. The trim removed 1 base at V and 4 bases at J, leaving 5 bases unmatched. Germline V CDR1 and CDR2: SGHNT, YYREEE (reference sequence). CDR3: CASSLTGAEGNTIYF. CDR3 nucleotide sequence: TGTGCCAGCAGCTTGACAGGGGCGGAGGGAAACACCATATATTTT.

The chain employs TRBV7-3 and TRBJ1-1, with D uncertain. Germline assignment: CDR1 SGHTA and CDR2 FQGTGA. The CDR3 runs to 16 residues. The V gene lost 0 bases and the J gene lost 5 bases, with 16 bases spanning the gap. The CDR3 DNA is TGTGCCAGCAGCTTAACGGCCACGGGAGGCATGACTGAAGCTTTCTTT. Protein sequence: CASSLTATGGMTEAFF.

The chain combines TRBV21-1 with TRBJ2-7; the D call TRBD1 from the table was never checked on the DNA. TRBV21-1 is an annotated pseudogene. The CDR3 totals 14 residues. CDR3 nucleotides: TGTGCCAGCAGCAAATGGGACAGAGCTTACGAGCAGTACTTC. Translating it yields CASSKWDRAYEQYF.

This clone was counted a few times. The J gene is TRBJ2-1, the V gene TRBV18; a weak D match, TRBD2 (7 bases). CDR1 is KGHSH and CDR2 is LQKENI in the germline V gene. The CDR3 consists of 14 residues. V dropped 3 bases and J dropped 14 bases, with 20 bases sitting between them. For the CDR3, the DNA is TGTGCCAGCTCACCCGCGGGGGCGCCCCCGGTGGAGTTCTTC. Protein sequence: CASSPAGAPPVEFF.

The CDR3 nucleotides read TGTGCCAGCAGCTTATGGCGGGGTCCCTACGAGCAGTACTTC. Translating gives CASSLWRGPYEQYF. The chain recombines TRBV7-2 with TRBJ2-7; a possible D gene is TRBD2 (6 bases). Germline assignment: CDR1 SGHTA and CDR2 FQGNSA. The CDR3 totals 14 residues. V gave up 2 bases and J gave up 2 bases, with 10 bases separating them.

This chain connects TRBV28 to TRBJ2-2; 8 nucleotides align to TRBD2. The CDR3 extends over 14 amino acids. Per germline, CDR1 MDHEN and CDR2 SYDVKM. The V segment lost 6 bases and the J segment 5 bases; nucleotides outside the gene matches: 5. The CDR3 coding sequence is TGTGCCAGCAGACCCAGCGGGAGAACCGGGGAGCTGTTTTTT. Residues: CASRPSGRTGELFF. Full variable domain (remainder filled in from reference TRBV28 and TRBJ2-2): DVKVTQSSRYLVKRTGEKVFLECVQDMDHENMFWYRQDPGLGLRLIYFSYDVKMKEKGDIPEGYSVSREKKERFSLILESASTNQTSMYLCASRPSGRTGELFFGEGSRLTVL.

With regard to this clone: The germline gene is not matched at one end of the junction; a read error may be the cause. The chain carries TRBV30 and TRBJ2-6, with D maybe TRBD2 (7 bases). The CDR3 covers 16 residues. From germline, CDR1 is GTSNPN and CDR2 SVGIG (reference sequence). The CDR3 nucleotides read TGTGCCTGGAGCCGGAGGGGGGCTGGGGGGGCCAACGGCCTGACTTTC. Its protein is CAWSRRGAGGANGLTF.

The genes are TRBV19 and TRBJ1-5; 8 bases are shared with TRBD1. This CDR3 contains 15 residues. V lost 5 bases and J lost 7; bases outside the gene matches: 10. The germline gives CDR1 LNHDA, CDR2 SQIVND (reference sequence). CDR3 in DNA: TGTGCCAGTAGTGCCGTGGACAGGGCAAGGCAGCCCCAGCATTTT. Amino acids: CASSAVDRARQPQHF.